These 28 T cell receptor beta chains share one sample of origin, sequenced in a study of blood T cells in healthy people across ages. It was with a sample-barcoded 5' primer and a J-beta primer mix that a second PCR of about 6 to 12 cycles was run. Using its own MiXCR run on the 5' RACE reads, TCRdb lists one record per CDR3 protein. Altogether over 700,000 distinct CDR3 sequences are present, 25% being singletons, with the ten largest covering around 9.2%. The same specimen was also included in a second study, on T cells of mothers and their children.

Sequencing was carried out using blood. The receptor source for this set is a boy aged 5-17 years in good health.

The rearrangement links TRBV7-9 to TRBJ1-1; TRBD1 might be the D (6 bases). The CDR3 is 16 residues long. The germline gives CDR1 SEHNR, CDR2 FQNEAQ (reference sequence). The V end was cut by 1 base, the J end by 0 bases, with 12 bases between. In nucleotides, the CDR3 is TGTGCCAGCAGCTTAGAAGGGGGGGCGATGAACACTGAAGCTTTCTTT. Translation: CASSLEGGAMNTEAFF.

The chain is built from TRBV5-1 and TRBJ2-7; D ambiguous. The CDR3 covers 14 residues. Germline V gene data show CDR1 as SGHRS and CDR2 as YFSETQ. Between the trimmed V and J ends, which lost 2 bases and 2 bases, there was a span of 11 bases. As DNA, the CDR3 is TGCGCCAGCAGCTTCGGGTCCGTCACCTACGAGCAGTACTTC. It specifies CASSFGSVTYEQYF.

The chain employs TRBV29-1 and TRBJ1-1; TRBD1 aligns across 7 bases. Trimming removed 7 bases from V and 1 base from J; junction bases left unmatched: 6. The germline CDR1 and CDR2 sequences are SQVTM and ANQGSEA. CDR3 size: 13 residues. The CDR3 spells CSARQGANTEAFF. The CDR3 DNA is TGCAGCGCCCGACAGGGAGCGAACACTGAAGCTTTCTTT.

This chain connects TRBV4-1 to TRBJ2-7; 9 positions agree with TRBD1. The germline CDR1 and CDR2 sequences are MGHRA and YSYEKL. V was clipped by 6 bases and J by 2 bases; unmatched bases: 8. This CDR3 has 15 amino acids. The CDR3 coding sequence is TGCGCCAGCAGAGGTTTCGGGACAGGGACCTACGAGCAGTACTTC. Its translation is CASRGFGTGTYEQYF.

This clonotype turned up a few times. The gene calls are TRBV12-3 or TRBV12-4 and TRBJ2-5; possibly TRBD2 for D (5 bases). This CDR3 has 11 residues. The V end was cut by 8 bases, the J end by 5 bases, with 9 bases between. In DNA form, the CDR3 reads TGTGCCAGCCAGAGGGAGGAGACCCAGTACTTC. It is translated as CASQREETQYF.

As to this clonotype: One end of the junction is discordant with germline, which a read error may explain. This chain joins TRBV29-1 and TRBJ2-3; possible D gene TRBD1, 6 bases. Germline lookup yields CDR1 SQVTM and CDR2 ANQGSEA. The CDR3 covers 13 residues. CDR3 DNA sequence: TGCAGCGCCACCGGACAGAGCACAGATATGCAGTATTTT. Translating gives CSATGQSTDMQYF.

The chain couples TRBV3-1 to TRBJ2-2; TRBD2 matches 7 bases. V lost 4 bases and J lost 1; bases outside the gene matches: 3. Germline CDR1 is LGHDT and CDR2 is YNNKEL (reference sequence). CDR3 size: 15 residues. The chain's CDR3 is CASSPSSGNTGELFF. The CDR3 DNA follows: TGTGCCAGCAGCCCTTCTAGCGGGAACACCGGGGAGCTGTTTTTT.

This clonotype was seen a handful of times. The chain employs TRBV11-2 and TRBJ2-7, with D possibly TRBD2 on 6 matching bases. CDR3 size: 13 residues. V lost 8 bases to trimming and J lost 0 bases, with 11 bases between them. Germline CDR1 is SGHAT and CDR2 is FQNNGV. The CDR3 nucleotides read TGTGCCAGCCGCGGGACGGCCTCCTACGAGCAGTACTTC. This encodes CASRGTASYEQYF.

This clonotype was found a few times. The chain uses TRBV2 and TRBJ1-2; D unresolved. Germline lookup yields CDR1 SNHLY and CDR2 FYNNEI. The CDR3 contains 14 residues. The V end lost 6 bases, the J end lost 6 bases, and 17 bases lay between the germline ends. The DNA of the CDR3 is TGTGCCAGCAGCGGACTGGACCGGAAAGATGGCTACACCTTC. Protein sequence: CASSGLDRKDGYTF.

V gene TRBV7-9 combines with J gene TRBJ2-5; 7 bases align to TRBD2. In germline, CDR1 is SEHNR, CDR2 FQNEAQ (reference sequence). V was clipped by 3 bases and J by 5 bases; unmatched bases: 6. This CDR3 is 14 amino acids long. The CDR3 loop is CASSLSSGWETQYF. The DNA of the CDR3 is TGTGCCAGCAGCTTGTCTAGCGGATGGGAGACCCAGTACTTC.

This clonotype was observed a handful of times. This chain connects TRBV7-6 to TRBJ2-5, with D uncertain. This CDR3 region has 12 residues. V lost 5 bases and J lost 1, with 5 bases in between. CDR1 and CDR2 (germline): SGHVS, FNYEAQ. The CDR3 spells CASSGIQETQYF. As DNA, the CDR3 is TGTGCCAGCAGCGGCATCCAAGAGACCCAGTACTTC.

This clonotype turned up a few times. One end of the junction fails to match germline, which may point to a read error. This chain joins TRBV6-6 and TRBJ2-5, with TRBD2 matching 8 bases. The length of the CDR3 is 15 residues. Per germline, CDR1 MNHNY and CDR2 SVGAGI (reference sequence). The CDR3, as DNA: TGTGCCAGCAGGCCGGAGGCTAGCGGGTCTCGAACCCGGTACTTC. It codes for CASRPEASGSRTRYF.

V and J are TRBV10-3 and TRBJ1-2, with D possibly matching TRBD1 (6 bases). Trimming pared 3 bases from V and 4 bases from J, leaving 15 bases between. This CDR3 spans 15 amino acids. The V gene's germline CDR1 is ENHRY and CDR2 SYGVKD. The DNA of the CDR3 is TGTGCCATCAGTGATGGTCTCGGGGGCGCCTATGGCTACACCTTC. Translating gives CAISDGLGGAYGYTF.

The V call is TRBV28, the J call TRBJ2-3; D may be TRBD1 (6 bases). With 7 bases removed from V and 4 bases from J, the gap between germline ends came to 21 bases. This CDR3 comprises 16 residues. In germline, CDR1 is MDHEN, CDR2 SYDVKM. CDR3 loop: CASTPLDSLWADTQYF. CDR3 in DNA: TGTGCCAGCACCCCTTTGGACAGTCTGTGGGCAGATACGCAGTATTTT.

This clonotype was seen a single time. The chain uses TRBV11-2 and TRBJ2-3, with 11 bases matching TRBD1. The CDR3 runs to 16 residues. Looked up from germline, CDR1 is SGHAT and CDR2 is FQNNGV. V lost 0 bases, J lost 5 bases, and 4 bases stayed unmatched. DNA for the CDR3: TGTGCCAGCAGCTTAGACGGGACAGGGGGTGTAGATACGCAGTATTTT. This codes for CASSLDGTGGVDTQYF.

This clonotype was detected only a few times. This chain links TRBV6-5 with TRBJ2-5; 11 bases are shared with TRBD2. The closer fit of TRBJ2-1 to the DNA end suggests the J call may be wrong. The V gene's germline CDR1 is MNHEY and CDR2 SVGAGI. The CDR3 has 15 amino acids. CDR3 amino acids: CASSKISGRANEQFF. The CDR3 nucleotides are TGTGCCAGCAGTAAAATTAGCGGGAGGGCCAATGAGCAGTTCTTC.

The chain joins TRBV5-1 to TRBJ2-3; D is perhaps TRBD1 or TRBD2 (5 bases each). The CDR3 extends over 15 amino acids. V shed 7 bases and J shed 1 base, with 16 bases lying between them. Germline-derived CDR1 and CDR2 are SGHRS and YFSETQ. The CDR3 DNA reads as TGCGCCAGCTGGGGGACGATCGACGGCACAGATACGCAGTATTTT. Translated: CASWGTIDGTDTQYF. Full variable domain (outside the CDR3, taken from reference TRBV5-1 and TRBJ2-3): KAGVTQTPRYLIKTRGQQVTLSCSPISGHRSVSWYQQTPGQGLQFLFEYFSETQRNKGNFPGRFSGRQFSNSRSEMNVSTLELGDSALYLCASWGTIDGTDTQYFGPGTRLTVL.

Only a few counts were recorded for this clonotype. This chain joins TRBV3-1 and TRBJ2-5; 9 nucleotides align to TRBD2. J gave up 5 bases and V 6 bases, and 7 bases lay outside the gene matches. Germline V gives CDR1 LGHDT, CDR2 YNNKEL (reference sequence). The CDR3 contains 14 residues. DNA of the CDR3: TGTGCCAGCAGTCCGAGCGGGAGGAAGGAGACCCAGTACTTC. Protein: CASSPSGRKETQYF.

The sample holds a few counts of this clonotype. This sequence joins TRBV5-1 and TRBJ2-7; D is unclear. The CDR3 spans 15 residues. The germline CDR1 and CDR2 sequences are SGHRS and YFSETQ. The V and J ends lost 0 bases and 7 bases respectively, with 17 bases between them. CDR3 protein: CASSLDTGLASEQYF. The CDR3 region has the DNA TGCGCCAGCAGCTTGGATACCGGGCTCGCGTCTGAGCAGTACTTC.

This clonotype was seen a few times. A junction end diverges from the germline sequence, so it may reflect a read error. This chain uses TRBV7-9 with TRBJ2-1; D gene unclear. The germline gives CDR1 SEHNR, CDR2 FQNEAQ (reference sequence). The CDR3 runs 13 residues. In DNA, the CDR3 is TGTGCCAGCAGCGAGGACCCCTACTACGAGCAGTGCTTC. Protein sequence: CASSEDPYYEQCF.

This chain joins TRBV12-3 or TRBV12-4 and TRBJ2-3, with D possibly TRBD1 on 6 matching bases. This CDR3 contains 15 residues. The V end was cut by 6 bases, the J end by 4 bases, with 17 bases between. DNA of the CDR3: TGTGCCAGCAGCTTTACTAGAGGGGGAGCAGATACGCAGTATTTT. This translates into CASSFTRGGADTQYF.

The chain couples TRBV13 to TRBJ2-7, with 7 bases fitting TRBD2. Germline V lookup: CDR1 PRHDT, CDR2 FYEKMQ (reference sequence). The CDR3 sequence is 15 residues long. J was trimmed by 2 bases and V by 0 bases; bases with no gene match: 4. The chain's CDR3 is CASSLGAGEAYEQYF. The DNA for the CDR3 is TGTGCCAGCAGCTTAGGGGCGGGGGAGGCCTACGAGCAGTACTTC.

There are a few counts of this clonotype. The chain recombines TRBV5-4 with TRBJ2-1; TRBD1 might be the D (6 bases). Per germline, CDR1 SGHNT and CDR2 YYREEE (reference sequence). Trimming stripped 4 bases from V and 2 bases from J, with 13 bases between. There are 15 residues in the CDR3. The CDR3, as DNA: TGTGCCAGCAGCGACGGGACAAAGACCTACAATGAGCAGTTCTTC. Its translation: CASSDGTKTYNEQFF.

The rearrangement joins TRBV6-6 to TRBJ2-5, with D possibly being TRBD1 (6 bases). Germline assignment: CDR1 MNHNY and CDR2 SVGAGI (reference sequence). This CDR3 contains 14 residues. Trimming left V 5 bases short and J 4 bases short, with 14 bases between. The CDR3 loop is CASSTAVRGETQYF. CDR3 sequence (DNA): TGTGCCAGCAGTACCGCAGTCAGGGGAGAGACCCAGTACTTC.

This clonotype was counted between two and nine times. V gene TRBV12-3 or TRBV12-4 combines with J gene TRBJ2-1; D is undetermined. V was pared by 6 bases and J by 7 bases, with 13 bases between. This CDR3 has 13 residues. The chain's CDR3 is CASRPSGPNEQFF. Here the CDR3 DNA reads TGTGCCAGCAGGCCTTCCGGACCAAATGAGCAGTTCTTC.

The V gene is TRBV28, the J gene TRBJ2-5, with TRBD2 matching over 13 bases. The CDR3 totals 17 residues. CDR1 is MDHEN, CDR2 SYDVKM, per germline. J lost 0 bases, V lost 6 bases, and 7 bases had no gene match. The CDR3 loop is CASRPGLAGRYQETQYF. As DNA, the CDR3 is TGTGCCAGCAGGCCGGGACTAGCGGGAAGGTACCAAGAGACCCAGTACTTC. Full variable domain (missing parts from reference TRBV28 and TRBJ2-5): DVKVTQSSRYLVKRTGEKVFLECVQDMDHENMFWYRQDPGLGLRLIYFSYDVKMKEKGDIPEGYSVSREKKERFSLILESASTNQTSMYLCASRPGLAGRYQETQYFGPGTRLLVL.

CDR3 DNA sequence: TGCAGTGTGAACGGAATCGAGGGCTACACCTTC. The encoded protein is CSVNGIEGYTF. The rearrangement joins TRBV20-1 to TRBJ1-2; D is unclear. The CDR3 consists of 11 residues. V was clipped by 7 bases and J by 8 bases, with 14 bases between them. Germline V lookup: CDR1 DFQATT, CDR2 SNEGSKA (reference sequence).

This clonotype was detected only a few times. One junction end disagrees with the germline gene, perhaps due to a read error. This chain links TRBV7-3 with TRBJ2-5; 9 bases fit TRBD2. There are 13 residues in the CDR3. Germline loops: CDR1 SGHTA, CDR2 FQGTGA. CDR3 residues: CTSSGGPVETQYF. Here the CDR3 DNA reads TGTACCAGCAGCGGGGGGCCCGTCGAGACCCAGTACTTC.